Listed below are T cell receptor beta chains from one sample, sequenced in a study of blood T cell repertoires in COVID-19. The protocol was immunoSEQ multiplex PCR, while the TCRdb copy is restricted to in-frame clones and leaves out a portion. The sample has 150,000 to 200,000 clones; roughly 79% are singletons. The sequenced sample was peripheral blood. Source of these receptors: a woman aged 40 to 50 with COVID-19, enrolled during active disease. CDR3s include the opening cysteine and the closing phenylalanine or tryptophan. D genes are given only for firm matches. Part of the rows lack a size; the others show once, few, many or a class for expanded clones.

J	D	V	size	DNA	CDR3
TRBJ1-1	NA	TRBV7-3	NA	TGTGCCAGCAGCCGCTCAAGGACTTTGAACACTGAAGCTTTCTTT	CASSRSRTLNTEAFF
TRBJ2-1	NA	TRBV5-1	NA	TGCGCCAGCAGCTTCGGGGGAGGAGGGAATGAGCAGTTCTTC	CASSFGGGGNEQFF
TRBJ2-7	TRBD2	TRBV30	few	TGTGCCGGAACTAGCGAAGCTACGATTGGGCAGTACTTC	CAGTSEATIGQYF
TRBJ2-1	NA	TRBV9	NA	TGTGCCAGCAGCGTAGGTGCCGCCGGCAATGAGCAGTTCTTC	CASSVGAAGNEQFF
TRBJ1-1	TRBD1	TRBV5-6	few	TGTGCCAGCAGGACAGGGGTGGCCACTGAAGCTTTCTTT	CASRTGVATEAFF
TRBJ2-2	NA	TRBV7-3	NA	TGTGCCAGCAGCTTAGATACGGGAGTCACCGGGGAGCTGTTTTTT	CASSLDTGVTGELFF
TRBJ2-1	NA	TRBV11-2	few	TGTGCCAGCAGCTTAACTTTCAATGAGCAGTTCTTC	CASSLTFNEQFF
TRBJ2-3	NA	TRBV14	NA	TGTGCCAGCAAAGCGGCTAGCACAGATACGCAGTATTTT	CASKAASTDTQYF
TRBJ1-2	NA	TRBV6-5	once	TGTGCCAGCAGTTACTCGAACAGCTATGGCTACACCTTC	CASSYSNSYGYTF
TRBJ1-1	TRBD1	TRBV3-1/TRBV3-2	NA	TGTGCCAGCAGGCAAACAGGGGGCACTGAAGCTTTCTTT	CASRQTGGTEAFF
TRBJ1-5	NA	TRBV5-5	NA	TGTGCCAGCAGCTTGGCAGGGGTCGGCAATCAGCCCCAGCATTTT	CASSLAGVGNQPQHF
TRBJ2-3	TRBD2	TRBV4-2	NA	TGTGCCAGCAGCCAACTTGCTGCGGGAGGCCCAATTAGCACAGATACGCAGTATTTT	CASSQLAAGGPISTDTQYF
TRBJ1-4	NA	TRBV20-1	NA	TGCAGTGCTACCGGTAATGAAAAACTGTTTTTT	CSATGNEKLFF
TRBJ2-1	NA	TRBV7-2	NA	TGTGCCAGCAGCTTAGACTACTCCTACAATGAGCAGTTCTTC	CASSLDYSYNEQFF
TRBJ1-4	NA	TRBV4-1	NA	TGCGCCAGCAGCCACCCCTGGGAGGGGACAACTAATGAAAAACTGTTTTTT	CASSHPWEGTTNEKLFF
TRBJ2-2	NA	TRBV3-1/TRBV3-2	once	TGTGCCAGCAGCCAAGGACAGTATGCCGGGGAGCTGTTTTTT	CASSQGQYAGELFF
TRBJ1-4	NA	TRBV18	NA	TGTGCCAGCTCACCACTCGGGAGATCCTTGAATGAAAAACTGTTTTTT	CASSPLGRSLNEKLFF
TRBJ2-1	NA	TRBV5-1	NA	TGCGCCAGCAGCTTTAGCGCAAGCTCCTACAATGAGCAGTTCTTC	CASSFSASSYNEQFF
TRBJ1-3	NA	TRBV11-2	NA	TGTGCCAGCAGCTTATTGTACAGGGCCCTCGAAAACACCATATATTTT	CASSLLYRALENTIYF
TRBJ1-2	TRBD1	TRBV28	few	TGTGCCAGCAGTTCGTCCCAGGGGGTCTCTTGGGGCTACACCTTC	CASSSSQGVSWGYTF
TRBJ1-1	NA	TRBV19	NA	TGTGCCAGTAGTTCCCTCAGGGATGGAACTGCGGAAGCTTTCTTT	CASSSLRDGTAEAFF
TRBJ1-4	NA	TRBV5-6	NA	TGTGCCAGCAGCTTCCTACTAGGGAGGGAAAAACTGTTTTTT	CASSFLLGREKLFF
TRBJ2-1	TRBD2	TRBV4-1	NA	TGCGCCAGCAGCCAAGAAACCGGCGGGGGAGGGCACTACAATGAGCAGTTCTTC	CASSQETGGGGHYNEQFF
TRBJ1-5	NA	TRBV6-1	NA	TGTGCCAGCAGTGAACAGGTTAGCAATCAGCCCCAGCATTTT	CASSEQVSNQPQHF
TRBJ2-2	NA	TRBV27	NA	TGTGCCAGCAGTCCTCGGACAGCTACCGGGGAGCTGTTTTTT	CASSPRTATGELFF
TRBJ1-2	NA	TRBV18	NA	TGTGCCAGCTCACCACCCGTCGACACAGCCTATGGCTACACCTTC	CASSPPVDTAYGYTF
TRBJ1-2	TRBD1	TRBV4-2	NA	TGTGCCAGCAGCCAAAACAGGGGGGCGGACTATGGCTACACCTTC	CASSQNRGADYGYTF
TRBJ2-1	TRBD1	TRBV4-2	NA	TGTGCCAGCAGCCCCCGCGCTGGACGGGACAGTAAGAGCAATGAGCAGTTCTTC	CASSPRAGRDSKSNEQFF
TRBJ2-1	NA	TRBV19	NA	TGTGCCAGTAGTATAGAAGTCCTAGCAAGGAGGGCCAATGAGCAGTTCTTC	CASSIEVLARRANEQFF